This passage covers 15 T cell receptor beta chains from one sample sequenced in a study of shared clonotypes between healthy human individuals (TCRdb year 2020). Library preparation employed the immunoSEQ multiplex PCR assay. TCRdb stores this immuneACCESS table with in-frame sequences only. Part of the clones is absent; in the studies checked, under half of the shortfall reflects unresolved V genes, and no reason is known for the rest. In all, the sample holds 2 million to 2.5 million clones, and 80% to 95% of those were seen once. The top ten constitute approximately 0.4% of the sample. Material for sequencing was naive CD4+ T cells from PBMCs. In the paper's terms, the cell subset or site label means: CD45RA+ positively selected. All receptors come from a man younger than 30 in good health. Some clones in this sample may be carry-over from other donors' samples.

The chain carries TRBV6-5 and TRBJ1-1, with D tentatively TRBD1 (6 bases). V was cut by 5 bases and J by 5 bases, with 18 bases left in between. This CDR3 is built from 15 residues. Germline V gene data show CDR1 as MNHEY and CDR2 as SVGAGI. CDR3: CASSRGTKGVTEAFF. In DNA form, the CDR3 reads TGTGCCAGCAGTCGGGGAACTAAGGGGGTGACTGAAGCTTTCTTT.

This rearrangement joins TRBV11-2 to TRBJ2-5; D may be TRBD1 (6 bases). CDR1 is SGHAT, CDR2 FQNNGV, per germline. Trimming left V 5 bases short and J 0 bases short, with 13 bases between. The length of the CDR3 is 15 residues. The CDR3 spells CASSHREWYQETQYF. The CDR3 DNA reads TGTGCCAGCAGCCACAGGGAGTGGTACCAAGAGACCCAGTACTTC.

The chain recombines TRBV5-4 with TRBJ2-1; 8 nucleotides align to TRBD2. CDR1 and CDR2 from the germline V gene are SGHNT and YYREEE (reference sequence). The CDR3 covers 17 residues. The V segment lost 4 bases and the J segment 5 bases; nucleotides outside the gene matches: 14. The CDR3 spells CASSPGGNLYPNNEQFF. CDR3 nucleotide sequence: TGTGCCAGCAGCCCGGGAGGGAATCTCTACCCTAACAATGAGCAGTTCTTC.

As for this clone: This sample includes further DNA sequences coding for the same CDR3. The V and J genes are TRBV2 and TRBJ2-6; D call uncertain. The germline V and J ends were trimmed by 6 bases and 2 bases, with 8 bases remaining between them. The CDR3 runs 14 residues. Per germline, CDR1 SNHLY and CDR2 FYNNEI. CDR3 sequence (DNA): TGTGCCAGCAGCCCCACCGCTGGGGCCAACGTCCTGACTTTC. Residues: CASSPTAGANVLTF.

The rearrangement uses TRBV28 and TRBJ1-4, with D uncertain. This CDR3 region has 13 residues. Germline V lookup: CDR1 MDHEN, CDR2 SYDVKM. Deletions cut 3 bases from V and 4 bases from J, with 6 bases between. CDR3: CASSLRGNEKLFF. CDR3 sequence (DNA): TGTGCCAGCAGTTTGCGGGGTAATGAAAAACTGTTTTTT.

The V and J genes are TRBV9 and TRBJ1-5; maybe TRBD1 (5 bases). Trimming pared 3 bases from V and 5 bases from J, leaving 12 bases between. Looked up from germline, CDR1 is SGDLS and CDR2 is YYNGEE. CDR3 length equals 14 residues. CDR3 DNA: TGTGCCAGCAGCGGGGGAGGGGCATATCAGCCCCAGCATTTT. This sequence encodes CASSGGGAYQPQHF.

In DNA form, the CDR3 reads TGTGCCAGCAGCGTAGGCCTTGGCCTAATCTACGAGCAGTACTTC. Protein: CASSVGLGLIYEQYF. The chain has TRBV9 and TRBJ2-7; D not resolved. The CDR3 sequence is 15 residues long. The V gene's germline CDR1 is SGDLS and CDR2 YYNGEE. V was cut by 0 bases and J by 3 bases, with 13 bases left in between.

The rearrangement joins TRBV29-1 to TRBJ1-3, with 7 bases aligning to TRBD1. This CDR3 is 13 amino acids long. Trimming took 5 bases from V and 1 from J; bases not matched to a gene: 2. CDR1 SQVTM and CDR2 ANQGSEA come from the germline V gene. The CDR3 DNA follows: TGCAGCGTTCAGACAGGGTCTGGAAACACCATATATTTT. It is translated as CSVQTGSGNTIYF.

This clone came up once. This rearrangement joins TRBV29-1 to TRBJ1-2; no firm D call. V lost 5 bases to trimming and J lost 5 bases, with 15 bases between them. CDR1 and CDR2 from the germline V gene are SQVTM and ANQGSEA. This CDR3 is 13 amino acids long. This CDR3 is CSVTGPTGYGYTF. The DNA for the CDR3 is TGCAGCGTTACCGGGCCGACGGGGTATGGCTACACCTTC.

In the case of this clone: At the DNA level, this CDR3 is encoded by other sequences in the same sample as well. The chain combines TRBV28 with TRBJ2-1; D is possibly TRBD2 (5 bases). In germline, CDR1 is MDHEN, CDR2 SYDVKM. This CDR3 comprises 12 residues. V lost 2 bases, J lost 7 bases, and 6 bases lay in between. This chain's CDR3 is CASSLRRNEQFF. CDR3 coding DNA: TGTGCCAGCAGTTTACGGAGGAATGAGCAGTTCTTC.

The genes are TRBV5-1 and TRBJ2-1; 10 bases are shared with TRBD2. The CDR3 is 14 amino acids. Unmatched junction bases numbered 5, after V lost 0 bases and J lost 11 bases. Germline V gives CDR1 SGHRS, CDR2 YFSETQ. This CDR3 reads CASSLAVAGGQQFF. The CDR3 nucleotides are TGCGCCAGCAGCTTGGCCGTAGCGGGAGGCCAGCAGTTCTTC.

The rearrangement uses TRBV27 and TRBJ2-3, with 7 bases aligning to TRBD1. V was pared by 6 bases and J by 1 base, with 10 bases of the junction left unmatched. The CDR3 has 16 amino acids. Germline CDR1 reads MNHEY; CDR2 reads SMNVEV (reference sequence). The CDR3 DNA is TGTGCCAGCAGCGACGCGACAGGGCTGGGCACAGATACGCAGTATTTT. It is translated as CASSDATGLGTDTQYF.

The chain links TRBV28 to TRBJ2-7; no definite D call. This CDR3 region has 15 residues. Trimming shortened V by 5 bases and J by 1 base, and 15 bases separated the two germline ends. The germline gives CDR1 MDHEN, CDR2 SYDVKM. The CDR3 DNA sequence: TGTGCCAGCAGTCGCCCAAGGGTTAATTCCTACGAGCAGTACTTC. It translates to CASSRPRVNSYEQYF.

The chain recombines TRBV5-4 with TRBJ2-3; the D is unclear. V was cut by 1 base and J by 1 base, with 4 bases left in between. The length of the CDR3 is 13 residues. Germline V gene sequence: CDR1 SGHNT, CDR2 YYREEE (reference sequence). The CDR3: CASSLTGTDTQYF. CDR3 nucleotides: TGTGCCAGCAGCTTGACGGGCACAGATACGCAGTATTTT.

The V gene is TRBV28, the J gene TRBJ1-2; D is possibly TRBD1 (6 bases). This CDR3 comprises 15 residues. Trimming stripped 6 bases from V and 4 bases from J, with 18 bases between. Germline CDR1 and CDR2: MDHEN and SYDVKM. CDR3 sequence: CASSSIGQIFYGYTF. CDR3 sequence (DNA): TGTGCCAGCAGCAGTATAGGACAGATATTCTATGGCTACACCTTC.